The present entry profiles one T cell receptor (beta chain) with its context. Its target antigen remains unknown. Base qualities are not provided; no much larger clone lies one nucleotide away. The sequencer was an Illumina NovaSeq 6000. cDNA libraries for TCRalpha and TCRbeta were prepared by 5'RACE using constant-segment primers, with sample barcodes and unique molecular identifiers added. RNA was extracted from every sample with Trizol reagent. The libraries were amplified in two PCR steps, and the second step added a second sample barcode and Illumina TruSeq adapters. The libraries were sequenced on an Illumina NovaSeq using 2 x 150 bp paired-end reads. As for how the authors treated the data: Demultiplexing of reads and collapsing into UMI-guided consensus sequences were performed with migec v1.2.7. Using mixcr v2.1.11, UMI consensuses were aligned to TRA and TRB V and J templates and then assembled into clonotypes. Expanded or contracted clonotypes were those called significant by both edgeR and NoisET, with noise models trained on biological replicates. For edgeR calls, the thresholds were a false discovery rate-adjusted p below 0.01 and a log2 fold-change of 1. As an exploratory analysis of dynamics, PCA with hierarchical clustering was applied to max-normalized trajectories of the 1000 most abundant clonotypes. Separately sequenced CD4+ and CD8+ repertoires were used to assign a CD4 or CD8 phenotype to each responding clone. The public reads were quality trimmed at Q25 with fastp and then assembled into clones with MiXCR by TCRdb, keeping productive beta chains. Under each unique CDR3 protein, matching rows form one entry showing the most common genes and DNA. The V and J calls here are based on TCRdb, not the publication. For this sample there are about 560,000 distinct CDR3 sequences; roughly 17% appear just once. Just over 8% of the sample is in the top ten clones.

This specimen belongs to a study of T-cell memory formation after mild COVID-19 (dated by TCRdb to the early 2020s). Context from the whole study: Most TCR sequence clusters were specific to one of the two donors. T-cell clones expanding and contracting after mild COVID-19 in a couple of donors were tracked by longitudinal TCRalpha and TCRbeta repertoire sequencing. Two young, previously healthy adult volunteers made up the cohort, one male and one female. Summary of the overall study and its limitations: Contracting CD4+ clones were found mainly in CM and EM memory subsets, while CD8+ clones were enriched in EMRA. Only two mild cases were covered in the study, and larger cohorts including severe cases with pre-infection samples were considered necessary. From day 15 to 85, contracting clones showed balanced CD4/CD8 phenotypes, whereas a second wave of clones that expanded from day 15 to 37 leaned towards CD4+. SARS-CoV-2 specificity of the second-wave clones peaking on day 37 was not confirmed. The detection of some responding clones in pre-infection memory suggests that pre-existing cross-reactive memory T cells joined the SARS-CoV-2 response.

The CDR3 numbers 13 residues from cysteine through phenylalanine. Of all the DNA, just the CDR3 is kept, 39 bases in frame from base 1. The germline V gene encodes CDR1 LGHNA and CDR2 YNFKEQ. V drops 1 base and J drops 6 bases, leaving 10 bases in between. Ficoll-Paque density gradient centrifugation was used to isolate PBMCs. This chain is built from TRBV4-2 and TRBJ2-7; a tentative D match to TRBD2 spans 6 bases. Sequenced material: PBMCs or a T cell subset sorted from them (not recorded which). The sequence was obtained from an adult woman who had mild COVID-19 (a few samples of this study predate the infection). The sample titles of this study are shuffled in the database, so cell type and time point are left out; the donor was told from shared clones. The DNA is as follows: TGTGCCAGCAGCCAAGTCGGGGGAGGCGAGCAGTACTTC. It encodes CASSQVGGGEQYF.